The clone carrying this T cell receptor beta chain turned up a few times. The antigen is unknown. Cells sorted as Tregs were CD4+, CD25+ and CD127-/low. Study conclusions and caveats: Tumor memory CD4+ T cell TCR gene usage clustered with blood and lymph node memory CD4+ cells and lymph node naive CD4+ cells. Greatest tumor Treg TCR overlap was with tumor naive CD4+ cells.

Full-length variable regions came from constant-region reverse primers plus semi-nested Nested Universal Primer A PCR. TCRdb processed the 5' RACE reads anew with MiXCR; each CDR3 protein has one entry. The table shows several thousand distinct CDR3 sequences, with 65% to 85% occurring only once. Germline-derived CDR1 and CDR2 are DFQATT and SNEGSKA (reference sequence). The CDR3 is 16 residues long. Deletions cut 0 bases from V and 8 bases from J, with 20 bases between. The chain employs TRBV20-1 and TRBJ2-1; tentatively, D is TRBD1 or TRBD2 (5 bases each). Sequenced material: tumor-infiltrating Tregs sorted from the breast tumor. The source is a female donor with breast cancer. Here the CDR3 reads CSARDLPGTSKDEQFF. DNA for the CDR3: TGCAGTGCTAGAGATCTTCCCGGGACCTCTAAGGATGAGCAGTTCTTC.